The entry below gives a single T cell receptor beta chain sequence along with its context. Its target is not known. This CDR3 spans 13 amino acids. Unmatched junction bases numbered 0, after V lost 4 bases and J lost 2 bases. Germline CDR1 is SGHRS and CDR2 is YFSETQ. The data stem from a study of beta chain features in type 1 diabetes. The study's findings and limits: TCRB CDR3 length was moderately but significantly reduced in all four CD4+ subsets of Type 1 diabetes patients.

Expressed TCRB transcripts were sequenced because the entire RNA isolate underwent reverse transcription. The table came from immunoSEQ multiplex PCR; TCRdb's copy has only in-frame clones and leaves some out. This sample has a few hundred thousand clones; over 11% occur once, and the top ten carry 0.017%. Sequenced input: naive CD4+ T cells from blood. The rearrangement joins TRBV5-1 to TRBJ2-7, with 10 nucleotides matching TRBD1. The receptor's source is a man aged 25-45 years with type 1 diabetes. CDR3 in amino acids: CASSGTGAYEQYF. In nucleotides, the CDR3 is TGCGCCAGCAGCGGGACAGGGGCCTACGAGCAGTACTTC.